This T cell receptor beta chain was recovered during a study of cytotoxic CD8 clonotypes in ibrutinib-treated CLL. Whole-study findings and limits: At the start, clonality exceeded age-matched healthy donors and followed circulating CD8+ T-cell counts. The clonality rise at ibrutinib response reflected private clonotype expansion.

A note on this clone: The antigen is undetermined.

Generated by immunoSEQ multiplex PCR, the TCRdb table keeps only in-frame clones and is missing some. The repertoire holds some 200,000 clones, with roughly 79% as singletons. The V gene end was trimmed by 5 bases and the J gene end by 5 bases; junction bases not matched to a gene: 7. The CDR3 consists of 15 residues. Germline CDR1 reads SGHVS; CDR2 reads FQNEAQ. The chain carries TRBV7-8 and TRBJ2-1; 9 bases are shared with TRBD2. This clonotype was sampled from a human donor with chronic lymphocytic leukemia. Sequenced here: PBMCs, sampled after 12 months of ibrutinib treatment. The CDR3, as DNA: TGTGCCAGCAGCCTTCTAGCGGGGAGCAACAATGAGCAGTTCTTC. Protein product: CASSLLAGSNNEQFF.